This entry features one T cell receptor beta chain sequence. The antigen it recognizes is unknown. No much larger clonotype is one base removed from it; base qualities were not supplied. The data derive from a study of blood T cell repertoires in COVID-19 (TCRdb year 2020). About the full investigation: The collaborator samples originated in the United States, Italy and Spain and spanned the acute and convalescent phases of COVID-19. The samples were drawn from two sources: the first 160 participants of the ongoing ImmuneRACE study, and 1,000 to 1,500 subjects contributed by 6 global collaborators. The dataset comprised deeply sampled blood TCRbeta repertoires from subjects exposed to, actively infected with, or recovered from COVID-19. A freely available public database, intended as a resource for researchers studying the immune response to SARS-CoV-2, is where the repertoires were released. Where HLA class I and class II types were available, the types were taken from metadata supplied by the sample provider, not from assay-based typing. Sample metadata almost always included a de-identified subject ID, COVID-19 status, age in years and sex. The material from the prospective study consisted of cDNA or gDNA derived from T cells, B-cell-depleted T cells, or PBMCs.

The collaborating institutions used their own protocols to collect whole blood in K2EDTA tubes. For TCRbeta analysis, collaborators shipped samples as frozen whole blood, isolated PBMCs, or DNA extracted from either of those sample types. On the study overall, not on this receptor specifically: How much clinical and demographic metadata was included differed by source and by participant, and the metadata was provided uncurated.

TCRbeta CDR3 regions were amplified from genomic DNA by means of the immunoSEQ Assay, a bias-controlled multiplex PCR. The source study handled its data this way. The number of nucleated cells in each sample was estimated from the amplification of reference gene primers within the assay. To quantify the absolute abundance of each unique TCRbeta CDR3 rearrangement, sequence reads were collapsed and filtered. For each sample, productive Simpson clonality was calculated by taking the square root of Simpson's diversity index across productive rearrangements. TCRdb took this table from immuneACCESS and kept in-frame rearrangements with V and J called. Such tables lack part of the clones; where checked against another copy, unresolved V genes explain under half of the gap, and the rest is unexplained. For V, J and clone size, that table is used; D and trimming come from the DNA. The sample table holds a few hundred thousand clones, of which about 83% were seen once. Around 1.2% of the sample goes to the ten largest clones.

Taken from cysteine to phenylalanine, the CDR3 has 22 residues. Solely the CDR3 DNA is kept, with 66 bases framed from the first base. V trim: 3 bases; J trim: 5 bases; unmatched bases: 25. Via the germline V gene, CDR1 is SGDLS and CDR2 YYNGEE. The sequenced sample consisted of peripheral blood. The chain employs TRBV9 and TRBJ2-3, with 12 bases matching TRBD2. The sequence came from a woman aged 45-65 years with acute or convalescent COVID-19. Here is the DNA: TGTGCCAGCAGCGCCCCTCCCCCAAGACTAGCGGGGGCCCTCCCTTATGGAGATACGCAGTATTTT. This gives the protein CASSAPPPRLAGALPYGDTQYF.